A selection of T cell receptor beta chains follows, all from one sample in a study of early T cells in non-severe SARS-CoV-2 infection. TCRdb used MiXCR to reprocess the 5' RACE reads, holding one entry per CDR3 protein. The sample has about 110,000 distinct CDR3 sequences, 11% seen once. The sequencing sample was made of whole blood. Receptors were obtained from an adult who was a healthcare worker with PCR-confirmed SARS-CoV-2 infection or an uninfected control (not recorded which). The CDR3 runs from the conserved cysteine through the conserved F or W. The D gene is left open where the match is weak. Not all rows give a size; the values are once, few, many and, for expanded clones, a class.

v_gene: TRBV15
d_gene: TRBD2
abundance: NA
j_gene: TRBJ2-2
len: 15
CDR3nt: TGTGCCACCAGCAGTAGCGGGAGGGGAACCGGGGAGCTGTTTTTT
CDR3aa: CATSSSGRGTGELFF

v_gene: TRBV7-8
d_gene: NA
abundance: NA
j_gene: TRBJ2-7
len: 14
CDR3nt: TGTGCCAGCAGCCCCCCGGGATTCCTGGGCGAGCAGTACTTC
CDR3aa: CASSPPGFLGEQYF

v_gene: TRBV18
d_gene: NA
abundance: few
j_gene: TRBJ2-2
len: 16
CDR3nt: TGTGCCAGCTCACCACCGGTCGGGGTGAACACCGGGGAGCTGTTTTTT
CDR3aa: CASSPPVGVNTGELFF

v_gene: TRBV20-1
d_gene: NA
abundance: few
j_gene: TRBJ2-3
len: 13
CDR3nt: TGCAGTGCGACGGGACTCAGCACAGATACGCAGTATTTT
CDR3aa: CSATGLSTDTQYF

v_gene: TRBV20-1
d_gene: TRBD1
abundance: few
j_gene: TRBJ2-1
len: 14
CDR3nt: TGCAGTGCTCCAAGGACAGGGGTCGCGAATGAGCAGTTCTTC
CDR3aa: CSAPRTGVANEQFF

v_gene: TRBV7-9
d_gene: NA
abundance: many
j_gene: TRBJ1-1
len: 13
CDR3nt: TGTGCCACGGACCACCGAGGTCGAGTTGAAGCTTTCTTT
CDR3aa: CATDHRGRVEAFF

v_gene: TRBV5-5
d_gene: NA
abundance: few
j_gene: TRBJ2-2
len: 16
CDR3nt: TGTGCCAGCAGCCTCTCACAGGGTGCGAACACCGGGGAGCTGTTTTTT
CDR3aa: CASSLSQGANTGELFF

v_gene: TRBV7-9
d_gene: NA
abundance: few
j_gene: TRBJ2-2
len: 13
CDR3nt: TGTGCCAGCAGCTTAGTCTACACCGGGGAGCTGTTTTTT
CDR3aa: CASSLVYTGELFF

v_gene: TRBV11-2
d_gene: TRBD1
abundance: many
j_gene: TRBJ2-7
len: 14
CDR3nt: TGTGCCAGCAGCTTATGGCAGGGGGCGCACGAGCAGTACTTC
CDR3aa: CASSLWQGAHEQYF

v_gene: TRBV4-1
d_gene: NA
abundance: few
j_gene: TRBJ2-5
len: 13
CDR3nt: TGCGCCAGCAGCCCACAAGCCGGAGAGACCCAGTACTTC
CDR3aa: CASSPQAGETQYF

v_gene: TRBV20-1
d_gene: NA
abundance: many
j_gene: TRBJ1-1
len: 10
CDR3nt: TGCAGTGCTAGTGGAGTTGGAGCTTTCTTT
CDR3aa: CSASGVGAFF

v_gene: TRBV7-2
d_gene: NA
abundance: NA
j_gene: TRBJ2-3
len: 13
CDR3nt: TGTGCCAGCAGCTTGGAAGCGGTAGATACGCAGTATTTT
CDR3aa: CASSLEAVDTQYF

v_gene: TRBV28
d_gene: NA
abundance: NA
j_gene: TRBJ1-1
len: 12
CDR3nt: TGTGCCAGCAGTTCTCACAGCACTGAAGCTTTCTTT
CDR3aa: CASSSHSTEAFF

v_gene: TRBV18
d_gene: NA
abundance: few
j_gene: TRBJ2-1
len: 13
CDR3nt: TGTGCCAGCTCACCCACACCGGCCGGTGAGCAGTTCTTC
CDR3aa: CASSPTPAGEQFF

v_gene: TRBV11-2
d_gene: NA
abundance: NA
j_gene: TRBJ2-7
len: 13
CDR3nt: TGTGCCAGCAGCTTAGATGCGGGCTCCGAGCAGTACTTC
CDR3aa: CASSLDAGSEQYF

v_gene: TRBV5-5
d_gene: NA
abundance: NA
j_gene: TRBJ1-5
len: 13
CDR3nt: TGTGCCAGCAGCTTGGGGATGGGACAGCCCCAGCATTTT
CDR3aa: CASSLGMGQPQHF

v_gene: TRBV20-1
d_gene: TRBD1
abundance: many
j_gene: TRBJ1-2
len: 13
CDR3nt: TGCAGTGCTATAGACAGGGCTGGCTATGGCTACACCTTC
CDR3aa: CSAIDRAGYGYTF

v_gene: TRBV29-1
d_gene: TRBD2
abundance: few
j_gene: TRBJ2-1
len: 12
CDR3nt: TGCAGCGCGCGGGGGGTAGAAAATGAGCAGTTCTTC
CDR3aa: CSARGVENEQFF

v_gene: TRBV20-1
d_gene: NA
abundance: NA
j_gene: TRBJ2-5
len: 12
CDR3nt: TGCAGTGCTAGTTCGTTCGAGGAGACCCAGTACTTC
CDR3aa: CSASSFEETQYF

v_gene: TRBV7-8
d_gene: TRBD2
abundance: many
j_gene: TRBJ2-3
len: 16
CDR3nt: TGTGCCAGCAGCTTAGGTGGTAGCGGGAGAGCAGATACGCAGTATTTT
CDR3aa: CASSLGGSGRADTQYF